These 7 T cell receptor beta chains share one sample of origin, sequenced in a study of blood T cell repertoires in COVID-19. Generated by immunoSEQ multiplex PCR, the TCRdb table keeps only in-frame clones and is missing some. The sample carries around 99,000 clones, 60% to 85% recorded once. The sample comprised peripheral blood. These TCRs come from a man in his fifties who had recovered from COVID-19.

The chain combines TRBV28 with TRBJ1-1; D not certain. Trimming stripped 1 base from V and 8 bases from J, with 11 bases between. Germline CDR1 is MDHEN and CDR2 is SYDVKM. This CDR3 comprises 13 residues. The DNA of the CDR3 is TGTGCCAGCAGTTTATCCCAACTCCCAGAAGCTTTCTTT. It yields the protein CASSLSQLPEAFF.

V is TRBV28 and J is TRBJ1-6, with unresolved D. The V end was cut by 5 bases, the J end by 5 bases, with 16 bases between. CDR3 length: 16 residues. Germline V gene lookup returns CDR1 MDHEN and CDR2 SYDVKM. CDR3 coding DNA: TGTGCCAGCAGTGATCAGCCGCGAGGGAATAATTCACCCCTCCACTTT. Protein product: CASSDQPRGNNSPLHF.

The chain is built from TRBV15 and TRBJ2-3, with TRBD2 as a possible D gene (6 bases). Trimming cost V 0 bases and J 7 bases, with 17 bases left between them. Germline V gives CDR1 LNHNV, CDR2 YYDKDF (reference sequence). The CDR3 sequence is 16 residues long. CDR3 DNA sequence: TGTGCCACCAGCAGAGATAAGGGGCAGGGCGGGAATACGCAGTATTTT. It specifies CATSRDKGQGGNTQYF.

The V and J genes are TRBV24-1 and TRBJ2-7; 10 bases agree with TRBD2. The length of the CDR3 is 15 residues. Per germline, CDR1 KGHDR and CDR2 SFDVKD. Germline trimming cut 4 bases from V and 4 bases from J; bases unmatched to any gene: 6. The CDR3 sequence: CATSDPGTSVYEQYF. The CDR3 DNA sequence: TGTGCCACCAGTGACCCCGGGACTAGCGTTTACGAGCAGTACTTC.

V and J are TRBV7-2 and TRBJ1-1; TRBD1 matches at 8 bases. V gave up 1 base and J gave up 0 bases; unmatched junction bases: 4. This CDR3 has 16 amino acids. Per the germline V gene, CDR1 is SGHTA and CDR2 is FQGNSA. As DNA, the CDR3 is TGTGCCAGCAGCTTAGAGACAGGGGCGATGAACACTGAAGCTTTCTTT. As protein: CASSLETGAMNTEAFF.

At least ten counts were recorded for this clone. The chain is built from TRBV7-9 and TRBJ2-1; a weak D match, TRBD1 (5 bases). V shed 5 bases and J shed 4 bases, with 15 bases lying between them. CDR3 length equals 15 residues. Germline-derived CDR1 and CDR2 are SEHNR and FQNEAQ (reference sequence). The CDR3 nucleotides read TGTGCCAGCAGCCCCCAGGGCACCTTTTACAATGAGCAGTTCTTC. Protein sequence: CASSPQGTFYNEQFF.

J is TRBJ1-1 and V is TRBV7-2; 8 nucleotides match TRBD1. The length of the CDR3 is 14 residues. With V trimmed by 5 bases and J by 5 bases, 7 bases remained unmatched. Germline loops: CDR1 SGHTA, CDR2 FQGNSA. The CDR3 bases are TGTGCCAGCAGCGTACAGGGGGGGCAGACTGAAGCTTTCTTT. This gives the protein CASSVQGGQTEAFF.